This T cell receptor (beta chain) is from a study of regulatory T cells in long-lasting Graves disease. Germline CDR1 MNHEY, CDR2 SVGEGT. V gave up 0 bases and J gave up 4 bases; unmatched junction bases: 8. The CDR3 loop spans 16 amino acids. A few counts support this clonotype. No antigen is known for it. Study outcomes and limitations: Persistent disease favored TRBV28, TRBJ1-2 and TRBJ2-5.

The TCR beta library used iRepertoire HTBI primers with Arm-PCR amplification of CDR3. A single record per CDR3 protein comes from TCRdb applying MiXCR to the multiplex PCR reads. The sample contains 450,000 to 700,000 distinct CDR3 sequences, about 14% of which appear only once. Time point given: newly diagnosed GD, antithyroid drugs for less than 3 months. The TCR library used RNA extracted from PBMCs. These data were likewise used in another study, on T cells in Graves' hyperthyroidism and ophthalmopathy. From that paper: HTBI primers were the set used in a first-round RT-PCR of the TCR CDR3.

The clonotype was recovered from a man aged 30-40 years with Graves disease. This chain joins TRBV6-2 or TRBV6-3 and TRBJ1-1; 7 bases align to TRBD1. This material consisted of peripheral blood mononuclear cells (PBMCs), taken at new diagnosis, from a patient treated with antithyroid drugs. CDR3 DNA sequence: TGTGCCAGCAGTTACTCTCTAACAGGGGCGATCACTGAAGCTTTCTTT. Amino acids: CASSYSLTGAITEAFF.